The clone carrying this T cell receptor (beta chain) occurred many times. This sample is drawn from a study of neurological immune-mediated disorders. From germline, CDR1 is SGHDT and CDR2 YYEEEE. The CDR3 length is 15 residues. Trimming left V 1 base short and J 4 bases short, with 14 bases between. Each CDR3 protein gets one entry after TCRdb re-called the 5' RACE reads with MiXCR. This table holds more than 20,000 distinct CDR3 sequences, 2% to 3% found once. The chain couples TRBV5-6 to TRBJ2-5; possibly TRBD2 for D (7 bases). Input material: PBMCs. The origin of this receptor is a woman between 50 and 59 years old with multiple sclerosis. DNA for the CDR3: TGTGCCAGCAGCTTGACGGGGAGGGGGTTAGAGACCCAGTACTTC. Its translation is CASSLTGRGLETQYF.